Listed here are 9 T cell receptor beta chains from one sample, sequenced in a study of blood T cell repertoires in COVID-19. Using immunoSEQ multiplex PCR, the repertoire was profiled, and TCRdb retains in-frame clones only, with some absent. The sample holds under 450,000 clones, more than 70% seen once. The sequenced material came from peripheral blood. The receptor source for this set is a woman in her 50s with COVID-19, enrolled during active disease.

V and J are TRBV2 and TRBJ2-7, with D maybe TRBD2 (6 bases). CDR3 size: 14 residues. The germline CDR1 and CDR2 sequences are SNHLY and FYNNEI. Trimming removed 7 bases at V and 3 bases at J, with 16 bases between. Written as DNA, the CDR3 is TGTGCCAGCAAAAGTAGGGGAGGTGGCTACGAGCAGTACTTC. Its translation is CASKSRGGGYEQYF.

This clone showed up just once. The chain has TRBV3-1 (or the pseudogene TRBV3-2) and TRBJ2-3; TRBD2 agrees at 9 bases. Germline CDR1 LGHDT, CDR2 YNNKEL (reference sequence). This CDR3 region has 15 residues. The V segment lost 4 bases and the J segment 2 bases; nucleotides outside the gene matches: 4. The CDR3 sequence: CASSPPGLATDTQYF. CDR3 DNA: TGTGCCAGCAGCCCCCCGGGACTAGCCACAGATACGCAGTATTTT.

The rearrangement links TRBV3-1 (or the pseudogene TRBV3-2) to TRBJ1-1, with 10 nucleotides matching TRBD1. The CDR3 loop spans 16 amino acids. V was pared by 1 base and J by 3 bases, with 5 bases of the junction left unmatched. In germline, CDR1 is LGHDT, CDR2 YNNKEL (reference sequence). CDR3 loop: CASSQGPGQGDTEAFF. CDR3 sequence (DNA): TGTGCCAGCAGCCAAGGCCCCGGACAGGGGGACACTGAAGCTTTCTTT.

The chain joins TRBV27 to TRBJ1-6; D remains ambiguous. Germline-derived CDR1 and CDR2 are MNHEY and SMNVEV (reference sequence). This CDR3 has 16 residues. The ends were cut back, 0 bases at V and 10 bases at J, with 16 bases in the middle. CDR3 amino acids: CASSLSLRRVGSPLHF. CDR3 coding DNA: TGTGCCAGCAGTTTATCCCTAAGGAGAGTTGGATCACCCCTCCACTTT.

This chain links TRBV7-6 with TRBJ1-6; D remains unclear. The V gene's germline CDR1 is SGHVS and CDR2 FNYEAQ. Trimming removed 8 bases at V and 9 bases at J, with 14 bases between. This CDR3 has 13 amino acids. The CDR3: CASGLTDRSPLHF. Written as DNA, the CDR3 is TGTGCCAGCGGACTGACGGACCGTTCACCCCTCCACTTT.

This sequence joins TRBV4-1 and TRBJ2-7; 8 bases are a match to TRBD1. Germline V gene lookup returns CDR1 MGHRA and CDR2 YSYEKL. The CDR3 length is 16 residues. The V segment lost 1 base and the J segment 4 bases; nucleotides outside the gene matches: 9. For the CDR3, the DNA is TGCGCCAGCAGCCAAGCCCGCACAGGGGGACGGTACGAGCAGTACTTC. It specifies CASSQARTGGRYEQYF.

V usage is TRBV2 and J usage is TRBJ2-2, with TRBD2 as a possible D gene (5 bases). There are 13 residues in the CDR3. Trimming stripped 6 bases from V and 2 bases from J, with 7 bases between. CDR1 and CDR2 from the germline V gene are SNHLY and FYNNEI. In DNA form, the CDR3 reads TGTGCCAGCAGCGGACTTAACACCGGGGAGCTGTTTTTT. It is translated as CASSGLNTGELFF.

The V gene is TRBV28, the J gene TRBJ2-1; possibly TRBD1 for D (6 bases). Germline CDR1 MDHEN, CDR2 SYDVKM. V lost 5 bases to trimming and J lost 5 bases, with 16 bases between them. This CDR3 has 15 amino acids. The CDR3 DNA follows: TGTGCCAGCAGTCCTATACCCAGGACAGACAATGAGCAGTTCTTC. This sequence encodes CASSPIPRTDNEQFF.

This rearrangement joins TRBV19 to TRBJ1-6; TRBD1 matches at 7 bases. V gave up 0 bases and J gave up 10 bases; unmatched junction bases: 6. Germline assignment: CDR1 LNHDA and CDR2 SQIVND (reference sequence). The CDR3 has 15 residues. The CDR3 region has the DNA TGTGCCAGTAGTATAGATCAGACAGGGAACTCACCCCTCCACTTT. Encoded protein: CASSIDQTGNSPLHF.